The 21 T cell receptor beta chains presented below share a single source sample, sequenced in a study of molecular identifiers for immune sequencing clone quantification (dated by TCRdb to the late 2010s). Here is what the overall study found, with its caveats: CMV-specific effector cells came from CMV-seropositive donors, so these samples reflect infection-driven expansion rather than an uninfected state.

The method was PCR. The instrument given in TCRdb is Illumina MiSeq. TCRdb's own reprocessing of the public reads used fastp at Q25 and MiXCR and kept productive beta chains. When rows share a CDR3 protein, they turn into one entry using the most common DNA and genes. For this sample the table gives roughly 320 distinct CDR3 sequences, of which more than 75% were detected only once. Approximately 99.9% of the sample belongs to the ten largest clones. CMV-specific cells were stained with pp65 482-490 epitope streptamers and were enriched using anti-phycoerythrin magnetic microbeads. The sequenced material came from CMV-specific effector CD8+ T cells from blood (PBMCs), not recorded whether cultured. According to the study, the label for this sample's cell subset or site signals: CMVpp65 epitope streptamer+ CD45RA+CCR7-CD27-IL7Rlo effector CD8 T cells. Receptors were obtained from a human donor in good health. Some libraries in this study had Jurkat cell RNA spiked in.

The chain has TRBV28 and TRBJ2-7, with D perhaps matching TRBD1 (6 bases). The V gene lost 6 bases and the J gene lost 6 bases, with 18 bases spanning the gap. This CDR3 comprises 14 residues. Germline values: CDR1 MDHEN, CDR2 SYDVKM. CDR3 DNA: TGTGCCAGCAGACGGCAGGGGACGTTCTCCGAGCAGTACTTC. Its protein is CASRRQGTFSEQYF. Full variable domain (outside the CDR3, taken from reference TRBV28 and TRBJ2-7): DVKVTQSSRYLVKRTGEKVFLECVQDMDHENMFWYRQDPGLGLRLIYFSYDVKMKEKGDIPEGYSVSREKKERFSLILESASTNQTSMYLCASRRQGTFSEQYFGPGTRLTVT.

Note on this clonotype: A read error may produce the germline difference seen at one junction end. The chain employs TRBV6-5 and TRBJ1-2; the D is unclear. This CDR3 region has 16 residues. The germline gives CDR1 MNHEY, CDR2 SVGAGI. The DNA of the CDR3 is TGTGCCCTCCGTCCGGTCCCGTGGACCTGTACCTCTGGCTACCCCTTC. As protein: CALRPVPWTCTSGYPF.

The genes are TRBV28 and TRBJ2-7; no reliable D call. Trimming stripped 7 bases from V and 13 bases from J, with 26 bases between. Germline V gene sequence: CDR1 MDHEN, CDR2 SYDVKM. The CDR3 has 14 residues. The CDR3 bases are TGTGCCAGCATACTGCATTTGACGGTCTACGATCATTACTTC. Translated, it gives CASILHLTVYDHYF.

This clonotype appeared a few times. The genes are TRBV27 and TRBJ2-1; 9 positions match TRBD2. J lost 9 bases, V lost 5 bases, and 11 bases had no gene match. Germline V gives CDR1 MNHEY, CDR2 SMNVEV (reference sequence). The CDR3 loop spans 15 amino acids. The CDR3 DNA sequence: TGTGCCAGCAGTCCTGTAGCGGGAGCGCCCAGTGAGCAGTTCTTC. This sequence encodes CASSPVAGAPSEQFF.

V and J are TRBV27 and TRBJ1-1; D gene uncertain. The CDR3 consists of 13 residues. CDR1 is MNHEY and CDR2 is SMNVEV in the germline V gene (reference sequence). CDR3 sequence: CSRSFEGSPEAFF. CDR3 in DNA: TGTTCCCGCAGTTTCGAAGGATCCCCTGAAGCTTTCTTT.

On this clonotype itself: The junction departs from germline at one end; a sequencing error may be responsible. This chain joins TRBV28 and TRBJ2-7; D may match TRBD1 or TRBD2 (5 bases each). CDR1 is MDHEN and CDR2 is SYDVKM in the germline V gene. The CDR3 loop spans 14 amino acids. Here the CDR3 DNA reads TGTGCCAGCAGCCGTCCGGGGCCGGTCTCCTATCCTTCCTTC. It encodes CASSRPGPVSYPSF.

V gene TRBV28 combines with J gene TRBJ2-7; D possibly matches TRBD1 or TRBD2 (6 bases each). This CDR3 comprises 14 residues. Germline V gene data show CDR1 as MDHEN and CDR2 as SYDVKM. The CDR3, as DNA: TGTGCCCGCAGACGGCAGGGGACTGTCTCCGCGCAGTACGTC. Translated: CARRRQGTVSAQYV.

CDR3 sequence reads: CALSRPGPVSAPSV. The DNA for the CDR3 is TGTGCCCTCAGCCGGCCGGGGCCGGTCTCCGCTCCGTCCGTC. The chain joins TRBV28 to TRBJ2-7; the D gene could be TRBD1 or TRBD2 (5 bases each). The CDR3 is made up of 14 amino acids. Germline V gives CDR1 MDHEN, CDR2 SYDVKM.

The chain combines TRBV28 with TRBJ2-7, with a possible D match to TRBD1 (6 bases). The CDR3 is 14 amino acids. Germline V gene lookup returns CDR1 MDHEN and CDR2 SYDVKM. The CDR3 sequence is CSIIRQGTVSSQYV. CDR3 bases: TGTTCCATCATACGTCAGGGGACGGTCTCCTCGCAGTACGTC.

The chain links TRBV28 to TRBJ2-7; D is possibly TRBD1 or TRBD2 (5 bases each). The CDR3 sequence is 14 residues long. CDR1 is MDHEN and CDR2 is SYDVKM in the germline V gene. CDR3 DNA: TGTTCCATCCTCCTTCCGGGGACGGTCTCCGCTCAGTCCGTC. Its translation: CSILLPGTVSAQSV.

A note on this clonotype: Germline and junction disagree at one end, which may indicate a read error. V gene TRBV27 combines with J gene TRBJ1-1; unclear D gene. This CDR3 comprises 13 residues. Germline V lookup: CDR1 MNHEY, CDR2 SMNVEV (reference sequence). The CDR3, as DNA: TGTTCCAGCCTTTTCGCCGGATCCCCTGACTCTTTCTTT. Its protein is CSSLFAGSPDSFF.

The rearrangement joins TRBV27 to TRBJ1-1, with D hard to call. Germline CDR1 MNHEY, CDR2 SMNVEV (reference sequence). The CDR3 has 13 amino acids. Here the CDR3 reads CSISFAGYPEAFF. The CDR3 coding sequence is TGTTCCATCAGTTTCGCAGGATACCCTGAAGCTTTCTTT.

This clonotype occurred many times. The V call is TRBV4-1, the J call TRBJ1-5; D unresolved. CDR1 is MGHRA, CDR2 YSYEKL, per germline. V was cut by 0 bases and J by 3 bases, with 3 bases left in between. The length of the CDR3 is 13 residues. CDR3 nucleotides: TGCGCCAGCAGCCAAGATCCCAATCAGCCCCAGCATTTT. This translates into CASSQDPNQPQHF.

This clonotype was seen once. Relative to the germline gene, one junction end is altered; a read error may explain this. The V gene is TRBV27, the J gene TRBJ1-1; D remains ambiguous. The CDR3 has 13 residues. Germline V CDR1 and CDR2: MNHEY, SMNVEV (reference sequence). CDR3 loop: CSSSFEGYPEAFF. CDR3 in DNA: TGTTCCAGCAGTTTCGAAGGATACCCTGAAGCTTTCTTT.

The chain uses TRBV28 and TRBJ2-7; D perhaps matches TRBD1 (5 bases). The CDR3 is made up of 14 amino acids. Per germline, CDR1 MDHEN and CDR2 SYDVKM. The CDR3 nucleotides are TGTGCCAGCAGACGGAAGGGGAAGGGCTACGAGCAGTACGTA. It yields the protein CASRRKGKGYEQYV.

The CDR3 here is CSISFAGYTEAFF. The DNA for the CDR3 is TGTTCCATCAGTTTCGCAGGATACACTGAAGCTTTCTTT. The gene calls are TRBV27 and TRBJ1-1, with D uncertain. The CDR3 is 13 amino acids. Germline values: CDR1 MNHEY, CDR2 SMNVEV (reference sequence).

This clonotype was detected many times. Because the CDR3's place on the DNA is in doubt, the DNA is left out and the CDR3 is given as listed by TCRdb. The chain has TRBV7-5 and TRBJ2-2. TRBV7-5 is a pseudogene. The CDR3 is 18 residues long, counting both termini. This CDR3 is CISVSEASQTTNTGELFF.

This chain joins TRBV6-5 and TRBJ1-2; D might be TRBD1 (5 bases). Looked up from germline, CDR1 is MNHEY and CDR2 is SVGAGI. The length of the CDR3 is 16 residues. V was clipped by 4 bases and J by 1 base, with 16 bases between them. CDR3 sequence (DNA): TGTGCCAGCAGTTCGGTCACGGGGACCGATAACTATGGCTACACCTTC. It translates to CASSSVTGTDNYGYTF.

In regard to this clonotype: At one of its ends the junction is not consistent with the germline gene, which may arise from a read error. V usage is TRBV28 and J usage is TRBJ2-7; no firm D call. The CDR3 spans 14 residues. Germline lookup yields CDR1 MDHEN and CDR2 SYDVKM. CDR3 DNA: TGTGCCCTCAGCCTTCCTGGGCCGGTCTCCGAGCAGTCCTTC. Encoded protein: CALSLPGPVSEQSF.

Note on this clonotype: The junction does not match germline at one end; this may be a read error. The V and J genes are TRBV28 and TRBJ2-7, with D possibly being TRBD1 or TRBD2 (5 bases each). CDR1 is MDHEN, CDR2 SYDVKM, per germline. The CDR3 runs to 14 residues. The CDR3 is CARIRPGTVSEQSF. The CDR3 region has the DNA TGTGCCCGCATCCGGCCTGGGACGGTCTCCGAGCAGTCCTTC.

CDR3 in DNA: TGTGCCATCATCCGTCCGGGGACGGTCTCCGGGCAGTCCGTC. Translated, it gives CAIIRPGTVSGQSV. This chain uses TRBV28 with TRBJ2-7, with D perhaps matching TRBD1 or TRBD2 (5 bases each). Germline CDR1 and CDR2: MDHEN and SYDVKM. The CDR3 has 14 residues.